This record covers a single TCR beta chain. Its antigen is as yet unknown. V lost 7 bases, J lost 8 bases, and 11 bases stayed unmatched. CDR3 length equals 14 residues. Germline lookup yields CDR1 MGHDK and CDR2 SYGVNS. The data stem from a study of cytomegalovirus exposure and HLA in healthy donors. The study, taken as a whole, reports: V- and J-gene trimming of TCR beta was linked (in a later analysis) to a missense DCLRE1C variant. In a later analysis, HLA-associated beta chains showed higher expansion and lower generation probabilities than comparable chains.

Primers for the PCR totalled 60 Vbeta and 13 Jbeta. Using immunoSEQ multiplex PCR, the repertoire was profiled, and TCRdb retains in-frame clones only, with some absent. The sample holds approximately 140,000 clones, approximately 85% seen once. This chain uses TRBV25-1 with TRBJ2-1; the match to TRBD1 covers 7 bases. The receptor was derived from a boy aged 5-17 years in good health and CMV-seronegative. Sequencing was performed on PBMCs. The CDR3 region is CASTRQGWGYEQFF. The CDR3 coding sequence is TGTGCCAGCACAAGACAGGGTTGGGGGTATGAGCAGTTCTTC.